This TCR beta chain was identified in a study of technical replicates of blood from a few donors. Repertoires were generated with immunoSEQ multiplex PCR, while TCRdb's copy carries only in-frame clones and drops some. The data hold approximately 99,000 clones, with approximately 95% observed a single time. Germline V CDR1 and CDR2: MNHEY, SMNVEV (reference sequence). Trimming shortened V by 5 bases and J by 0 bases, and 13 bases separated the two germline ends. CDR3 length equals 15 residues. This clonotype was sampled from a human donor in good health. The chain combines TRBV27 with TRBJ1-2, with TRBD1 as a possible D gene (5 bases). The sequenced material came from T cells isolated from PBMCs. DNA for the CDR3: TGTGCCAGCAGTCCTCGGCCAGGGCCTAACTATGGCTACACCTTC. Translation gives CASSPRPGPNYGYTF.